This entry describes one T cell receptor (beta chain). The data stem from a study of CD8 T cells in ankylosing spondylitis. A single record per CDR3 protein comes from TCRdb applying MiXCR to the 5' RACE reads. The sample contains 31,000 or so distinct CDR3 sequences, approximately 28% of which appear only once. Germline V gene sequence: CDR1 SGDLS, CDR2 YYNGEE. This CDR3 spans 15 amino acids. V dropped 4 bases and J dropped 10; count of bases not matched to a gene: 11. The clonotype comes from a male donor with ankylosing spondylitis. The chain joins TRBV9 to TRBJ2-1, with 10 bases that match TRBD2. Sequenced material: synovial fluid, either unsorted or a sorted T cell fraction (not recorded which). Here the CDR3 reads CASSSSSGRHPEQFF. CDR3 DNA sequence: TGTGCCAGCAGCTCTTCTAGCGGGAGACACCCAGAGCAGTTCTTC.